This T cell receptor (beta chain) was observed in a study of identical twins. One entry per CDR3 protein results from TCRdb running MiXCR on the 5' RACE reads. This sample yields 510,000 or so distinct CDR3 sequences, of which nearly 15% are seen a single time; roughly 0.46% belongs to the top ten. This clonotype was seen at least ten times. CDR3 length equals 13 residues. Per germline, CDR1 SGHRS and CDR2 YFSETQ. V lost 7 bases and J lost 8; bases outside the gene matches: 10. Another study also made use of these data, one on yellow fever vaccine responses in identical twins.

This TCR was recovered from a woman younger than 35 in good health. The sequenced material came from CD4+ T cells sorted from blood. The chain employs TRBV5-1 and TRBJ2-3, with 7 nucleotides matching TRBD1. The CDR3 coding sequence is TGCGCCAGCGGAGTTGTACGGGACAGTACGCAGTATTTT. Its translation is CASGVVRDSTQYF.